This T cell receptor (beta chain) is from a study of shared clonotypes between healthy human individuals. Overall study context: Donors, aged 18 to 49, were a couple of women and three men.

Findings of the study overall: Relative to their counterparts shared across all four donors, non-shared clonotypes exhibited diminished generation probabilities.

Only one count was recorded for this clone. Its antigen is not known. Looked up from germline, CDR1 is SGHRS and CDR2 is YFSETQ. The germline V and J ends were trimmed by 0 bases and 4 bases, with 16 bases remaining between them. The CDR3 is 16 residues long. Repertoires were generated with immunoSEQ multiplex PCR, while TCRdb's copy carries only in-frame clones and drops some. This sample has millions of clones; 90% to 95% occur once, and the top ten carry 1.7%. Cells designated naive CD8 were CD45RO-negative and were positively selected for CCR7, with terminally differentiated effector memory CD45RA+ cells excluded. There were no recent acute infections or vaccinations among the donors, who were healthy HIV-negative adults.

The sequenced sample was naive CD8+ T cells from PBMCs. The TCR was taken from a young man in good health. Some clones in this sample may be carry-over from other donors' samples. The rearrangement links TRBV5-1 to TRBJ2-5; a weak D match, TRBD2 (6 bases). CDR3 sequence: CASSLGGTPMGETQYF. Written as DNA, the CDR3 is TGCGCCAGCAGCTTGGGAGGGACTCCAATGGGAGAGACCCAGTACTTC.